Here is one TCR beta chain with its context. Its antigen remains unidentified. This sample stems from a study of a mutant IDH1 vaccine in newly diagnosed glioma. About the study: The therapy given earlier, which was standard therapy, consisted of radiotherapy, temozolomide, or both, and most of the patients received both.

Sample time point: week 47, end of study. All doses held 300 ug of mutant IDH1 20-mer peptide, with topical imiquimod. The J segment lost 8 bases and the V segment lost 6 bases, leaving 14 bases of the junction unmatched. The CDR3 length is 15 residues. Germline-derived CDR1 and CDR2 are GTSNPN and SVGIG (reference sequence). Profiled with immunoSEQ multiplex PCR; TCRdb holds only in-frame clones, not every one. Among 50,000 to 65,000 clones, less than 90% were seen once, and the ten largest hold 3.2%. Source: PBMCs, taken from a glioma patient whose treatment included an IDH1 peptide vaccine. The chain joins TRBV30 to TRBJ2-1, with 9 positions matching TRBD2. The sequence derives from a woman in her forties or fifties with glioma. In DNA, the CDR3 is TGTGCCTGCTTCATAGCGGGGGTGTCAAAGGATGAGCAGTTCTTC. Amino acids: CACFIAGVSKDEQFF. The full variable domain, in which reference TRBV30 and TRBJ2-1 provide the parts outside the CDR3, is SQTIHQWPATLVQPVGSPLSLECTVEGTSNPNLYWYRQAAGRGLQLLFYSVGIGQISSEVPQNLSASRPQDRQFILSSKKLLLSDSGFYLCACFIAGVSKDEQFFGPGTRLTVL.